These T cell receptor beta chains were read from a single sample in a study of T-cell reconstitution after alpha-beta-depleted transplantation in children. TCRdb re-analysed the PCR reads in MiXCR, keeping a single row per CDR3 protein. The sample includes some 530,000 distinct CDR3 sequences, approximately 12% seen only once; the top ten take around 5.6%. Sequences were derived from PBMCs from the stem cell graft donor, sampled from the stem cell graft. The receptors originated from a human donor who donated a stem cell graft to a child with combined immunodeficiency. Both conserved end residues are trimmed from each CDR3.

CDR3 protein,V gene,J gene,CDR3 length
ASSDEAGGPNEQF,TRBV6-1,TRBJ2-1,13
ASSTVGNTEAF,TRBV7-9,TRBJ1-1,11
ASSLDYWSYNEQF,TRBV5-1,TRBJ2-1,13
ASSSPGNHYEQY,TRBV13,TRBJ2-7,12
SVRAVIGANVLT,TRBV29-1,TRBJ2-6,12
ATSTPKTETYEQY,TRBV15,TRBJ2-7,13
ASSLDGLSDTQY,TRBV11-3,TRBJ2-3,12
ASAAAMEGSPDTQY,TRBV5-1,TRBJ2-3,14
ASSRTSQPDNEQF,TRBV5-1,TRBJ2-1,13
ASTFKQY,TRBV12-3/TRBV12-4,TRBJ2-7,7
SARDRNYEQY,TRBV20-1,TRBJ2-7,10
SAGEGAGYGYT,TRBV20-1,TRBJ1-2,11
ASSKLAVGITLYEQY,TRBV21-1,TRBJ2-7,15
ASSVEGRGSSDEQF,TRBV9,TRBJ2-1,14
ASSLGTGVEKLF,TRBV12-3/TRBV12-4,TRBJ1-4,12
ASKGLPQSTDTQY,TRBV12-3/TRBV12-4,TRBJ2-3,13
ASSYSFGYEKLF,TRBV6-5,TRBJ1-4,12
ASSENGGAWETQY,TRBV5-6,TRBJ2-5,13
SAPGAGRATYEQY,TRBV20-1,TRBJ2-7,13
ARSRQPSGNTIY,TRBV2,TRBJ1-3,12
ASSLWSSSYEQY,TRBV7-2,TRBJ2-7,12
AISWDRGDEKLF,TRBV10-3,TRBJ1-4,12
ASSEATSSNEQF,TRBV2,TRBJ2-1,12
ASSPATTGANVLT,TRBV18,TRBJ2-6,13
ASCWGLAGRIDQY,TRBV12-3/TRBV12-4,TRBJ2-7,13
SARDPLAGGDNEQF,TRBV20-1,TRBJ2-1,14
SARDGGNSYNEQF,TRBV20-1,TRBJ2-1,13
ASSLVPGRREEQY,TRBV7-2,TRBJ2-7,13
SARALTSGALSSYEQY,TRBV20-1,TRBJ2-7,16
ATQRGKIAGGVYEQY,TRBV21-1,TRBJ2-7,15
SARVKGYGYEQY,TRBV20-1,TRBJ2-7,12
ASSQSSTRSYEQY,TRBV3-1,TRBJ2-7,13
ASSLAPHSGNTIY,TRBV7-2,TRBJ1-3,13
AISEKAGYMNTEAF,TRBV10-3,TRBJ1-1,14
ASSREGTSGIYTDTQY,TRBV6-5,TRBJ2-3,16
ASRQGALNEQF,TRBV27,TRBJ2-1,11
ASSIDHVSYNEQF,TRBV19,TRBJ2-1,13
ASSLGGASEAF,TRBV5-7,TRBJ1-1,11
ASSSYRDRGSYEQY,TRBV5-1,TRBJ2-7,14
SARRLDHNEQF,TRBV20-1,TRBJ2-1,11
ASSLLAAAYNSPLH,TRBV5-6,TRBJ1-6,14
ASSFSGGREDTQY,TRBV7-9,TRBJ2-3,13
ASSPGTGEGEQY,TRBV27,TRBJ2-7,12
ASREGYYNEQF,TRBV6-2/TRBV6-3,TRBJ2-1,11
ATSDAGYKPGGELF,TRBV24-1,TRBJ2-2,14
ASSRTGFPYGYT,TRBV4-3,TRBJ1-2,12
SGQEGGSSYNEQF,TRBV29-1,TRBJ2-1,13
SARGWFGASSGNTIY,TRBV20-1,TRBJ1-3,15